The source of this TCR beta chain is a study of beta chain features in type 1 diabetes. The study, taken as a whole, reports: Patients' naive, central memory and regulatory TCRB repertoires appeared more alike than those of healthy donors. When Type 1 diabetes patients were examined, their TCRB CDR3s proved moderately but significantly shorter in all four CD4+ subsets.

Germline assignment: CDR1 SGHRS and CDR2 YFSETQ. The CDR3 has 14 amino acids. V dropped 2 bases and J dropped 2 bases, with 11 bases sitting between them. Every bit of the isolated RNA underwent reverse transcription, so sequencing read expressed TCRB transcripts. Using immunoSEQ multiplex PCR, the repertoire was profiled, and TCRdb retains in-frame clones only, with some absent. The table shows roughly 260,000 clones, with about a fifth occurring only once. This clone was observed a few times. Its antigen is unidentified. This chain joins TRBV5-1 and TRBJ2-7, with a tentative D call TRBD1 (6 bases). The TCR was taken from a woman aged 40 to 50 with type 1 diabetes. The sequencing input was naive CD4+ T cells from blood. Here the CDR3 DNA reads TGCGCCAGCAGCTTCCGGACAGATACCTACGAGCAGTACTTC. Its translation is CASSFRTDTYEQYF.